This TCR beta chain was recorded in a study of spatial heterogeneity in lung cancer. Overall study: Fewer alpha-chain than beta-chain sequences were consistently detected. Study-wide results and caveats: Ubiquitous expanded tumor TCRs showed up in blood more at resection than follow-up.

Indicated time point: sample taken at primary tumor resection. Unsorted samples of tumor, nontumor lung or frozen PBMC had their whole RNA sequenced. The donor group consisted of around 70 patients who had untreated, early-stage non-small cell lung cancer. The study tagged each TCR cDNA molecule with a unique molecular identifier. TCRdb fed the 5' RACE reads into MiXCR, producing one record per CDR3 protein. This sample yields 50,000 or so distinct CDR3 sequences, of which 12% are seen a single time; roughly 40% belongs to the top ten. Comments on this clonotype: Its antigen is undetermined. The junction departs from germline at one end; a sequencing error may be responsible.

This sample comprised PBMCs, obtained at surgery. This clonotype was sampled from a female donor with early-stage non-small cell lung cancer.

The CDR3 DNA sequence: TGCGCCAGCAGTTTGGACAACACCGGGGAGCTGTTTTTT. Residues: CASSLDNTGELFF. The chain is built from TRBV5-1 and TRBJ2-2; no clear D. CDR3 length: 13 residues. Germline values: CDR1 SGHRS, CDR2 YFSETQ.